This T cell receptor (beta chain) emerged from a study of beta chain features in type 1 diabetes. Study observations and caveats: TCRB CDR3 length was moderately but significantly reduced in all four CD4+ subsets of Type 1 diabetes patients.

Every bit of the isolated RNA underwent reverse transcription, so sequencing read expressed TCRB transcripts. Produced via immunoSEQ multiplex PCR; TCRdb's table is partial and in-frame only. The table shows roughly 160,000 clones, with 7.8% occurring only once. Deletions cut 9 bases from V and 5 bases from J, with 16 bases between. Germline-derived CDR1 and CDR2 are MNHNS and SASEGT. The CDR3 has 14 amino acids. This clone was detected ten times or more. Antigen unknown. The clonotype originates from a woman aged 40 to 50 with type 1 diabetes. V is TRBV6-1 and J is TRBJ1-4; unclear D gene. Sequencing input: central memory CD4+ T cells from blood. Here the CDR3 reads CASQTGSENEKLFF. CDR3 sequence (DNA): TGTGCCAGTCAAACCGGGAGCGAGAATGAAAAACTGTTTTTT.